This T cell receptor (beta chain) originates from a study of monozygotic twins with inflammatory bowel disease. cDNA synthesis was performed in eight separate reactions for each sample. With the 5' RACE reads reprocessed, TCRdb shows one record per CDR3 protein and no DNA. In all, the sample yields 350,000 to 400,000 distinct CDR3 sequences. General observations from the study: People with IBD had fewer clonotypes in common with others than healthy twins did, especially with disease activity.

Concerning this clonotype: Its cognate antigen is unknown.

The draw for each donor consisted of a single 2.5 ml blood sample. CDR3 length: 13 amino acids. Germline CDR1 reads MGHDK; CDR2 reads SYGVNS. The chain has TRBV25-1 and TRBJ1-2; there is no DNA to check the TCRdb D call of TRBD1. This TCR derives from a human donor with ulcerative colitis or Crohn's disease, or a healthy co-twin of an affected twin (not recorded which). Material: blood. CDR3 loop: CASSEPGGYGYTF.